Below, 13 T cell receptor beta chains from the same sample are listed, as sequenced in a study of cytomegalovirus exposure and HLA in healthy donors. The PCR contained 60 Vbeta and 13 Jbeta primers. Produced via immunoSEQ multiplex PCR; TCRdb's table is partial and in-frame only. The sample yields tens of thousands of clones, of which the top ten take up approximately 3.8%. The specimen was PBMCs. These receptors all stem from a female donor in good health and CMV-seropositive.

The V and J genes are TRBV29-1 and TRBJ1-3, with D uncertain. The length of the CDR3 is 13 residues. Per the germline V gene, CDR1 is SQVTM and CDR2 is ANQGSEA. V was shortened by 4 bases and J by 2 bases, with 9 bases between the two germline ends. The CDR3 DNA is TGCAGCGTTGGAGGGAACACTGGAAACACCATATATTTT. It specifies CSVGGNTGNTIYF.

The genes are TRBV19 and TRBJ1-2, with D tentatively TRBD1 (6 bases). This CDR3 region has 13 residues. With 4 bases removed from V and 3 bases from J, the gap between germline ends came to 9 bases. Germline V lookup: CDR1 LNHDA, CDR2 SQIVND (reference sequence). CDR3 protein: CASSTWTDYGYTF. Written as DNA, the CDR3 is TGTGCCAGTAGTACCTGGACAGACTATGGCTACACCTTC.

Points on this clone: A read error may produce the germline difference seen at one junction end. Other nucleotide sequences from this sample produce the same CDR3. The chain is built from TRBV9 and TRBJ1-6, with 7 bases fitting TRBD1. CDR1 and CDR2 from the germline V gene are SGDLS and YYNGEE. The CDR3 runs 15 residues. CDR3 sequence (DNA): TGTGCCAGCAGCGCGACAGGGTTTGGGCATTCACCCCTACACTTT. Translation gives CASSATGFGHSPLHF. Drawing the rest from reference TRBV9 and TRBJ1-6, the complete variable domain is DSGVTQTPKHLITATGQRVTLRCSPRSGDLSVYWYQQSLDQGLQFLIQYYNGEERAKGNILERFSAQQFPDLHSELNLSSLELGDSALYFCASSATGFGHSPLHFGNGTRLTVT.

To note about this clone: One end of the junction is discordant with germline, which a read error may explain. The V and J genes are TRBV6-1 and TRBJ1-1, with D possibly matching TRBD1 (6 bases). Germline V gives CDR1 MNHNS, CDR2 SASEGT. The CDR3 runs 13 residues. The CDR3, as DNA: TGTGCCAGCAGGAAGGGGAGGGGGACTGAAGATTTCTTT. Translated, it gives CASRKGRGTEDFF.

The chain recombines TRBV5-4 with TRBJ2-1, with 8 bases matching TRBD2. Germline lookup yields CDR1 SGHNT and CDR2 YYREEE (reference sequence). The CDR3 has 15 residues. J gave up 4 bases and V 1 base, and 4 bases lay outside the gene matches. The CDR3 spells CASSLTSGYYNEQFF. The CDR3 coding sequence is TGTGCCAGCAGCTTGACTAGCGGTTATTACAATGAGCAGTTCTTC.

The rearrangement links TRBV5-6 to TRBJ2-7; maybe TRBD2 (5 bases). CDR1 SGHDT and CDR2 YYEEEE come from the germline V gene. The CDR3 is made up of 11 amino acids. Trimming pared 7 bases from V and 5 bases from J, leaving 10 bases between. The CDR3 here is CASGSGNEQYF. CDR3 in DNA: TGTGCCAGCGGCTCGGGAAACGAGCAGTACTTC.

The chain combines TRBV4-2 with TRBJ1-4; 7 positions agree with TRBD1. CDR3 length: 16 residues. Germline loops: CDR1 LGHNA, CDR2 YNFKEQ. Trimming removed 4 bases from V and 7 bases from J; junction bases left unmatched: 12. DNA of the CDR3: TGTGCCAGCAGCCCAGCCTCAGGGGGTTCAGGTGAAAAACTGTTTTTT. It is translated as CASSPASGGSGEKLFF.

J is TRBJ2-3 and V is TRBV9, with TRBD1 identical over 9 bases. This CDR3 has 16 amino acids. The J segment lost 0 bases and the V segment lost 2 bases, leaving 4 bases of the junction unmatched. CDR1 SGDLS and CDR2 YYNGEE come from the germline V gene. DNA for the CDR3: TGTGCCAGCAGCGTCGGGACAGGGTGGAGCACAGATACGCAGTATTTT. As protein: CASSVGTGWSTDTQYF.

The CDR3 loop is CASSMGQGWEKLFF. CDR3 nucleotides: TGTGCCAGTAGTATGGGCCAGGGTTGGGAAAAACTGTTTTTT. The chain couples TRBV19 to TRBJ1-4; a weak D match, TRBD1 (5 bases). This CDR3 contains 14 residues. V was trimmed by 3 bases and J by 8 bases, leaving 13 bases between them. Germline V gene sequence: CDR1 LNHDA, CDR2 SQIVND (reference sequence).

The genes are TRBV5-6 and TRBJ1-2; D perhaps matches TRBD1 (5 bases). The CDR3 totals 13 residues. The ends were cut back, 3 bases at V and 2 bases at J, with 8 bases in the middle. Germline CDR1 SGHDT, CDR2 YYEEEE. The CDR3 bases are TGTGCCAGCAGCTCCCGGGGGAACTATGGCTACACCTTC. It translates to CASSSRGNYGYTF.

The CDR3 DNA reads TGCGCCAGCAGCCAGAGGACTAGCGGGGCCACTGAGACCCAGTACTTC. Its protein product is CASSQRTSGATETQYF. The V and J genes are TRBV4-1 and TRBJ2-5, with 12 bases aligning to TRBD2. V shed 3 bases and J 5 bases; nucleotides not matched to a gene: 7. Germline V gene data show CDR1 as MGHRA and CDR2 as YSYEKL. This CDR3 is 16 amino acids long.

The chain carries TRBV10-3 and TRBJ1-1, with a possible D match to TRBD1 (6 bases). The V and J ends lost 7 bases and 0 bases respectively, with 12 bases between them. Germline CDR1 ENHRY, CDR2 SYGVKD. The CDR3 extends over 14 amino acids. The CDR3, as DNA: TGTGCCATCACGAGTGGACAGCTGAACACTGAAGCTTTCTTT. This translates into CAITSGQLNTEAFF.

The rearrangement uses TRBV4-1 and TRBJ2-5; D possibly corresponds to TRBD1 (5 bases). The end of the DNA aligns better with TRBJ2-7, so the J call may be wrong. This CDR3 has 15 residues. CDR1 is MGHRA and CDR2 is YSYEKL in the germline V gene. CDR3 residues: CASSQVKGKGHEQYF. The CDR3 region has the DNA TGCGCCAGCAGCCAAGTGAAGGGGAAGGGGCACGAGCAGTACTTC.